These 2 T cell receptor beta chains came from one sample sequenced in a study of CD8+CD57+ T cells in acquired aplastic anemia. Template material for TCR beta VDJ and CDR3 profiling consisted of genomic DNA. TCRdb used MiXCR to reprocess the reads, holding one entry per CDR3 protein. Counted here are about 190,000 distinct CDR3 sequences, roughly half occurring once; the ten biggest clones make up around a sixth. The source material was sorted CD4+, CD8+, or CD8+CD57+ T cells (not recorded which) from PBMCs. The source of these receptors is a human donor in good health, serving as a control.

V gene TRBV13 combines with J gene TRBJ2-7; 8 bases fit TRBD1. Germline V CDR1 and CDR2: PRHDT, FYEKMQ (reference sequence). With 1 base clipped from V and 7 bases from J, the junction kept 9 bases outside the gene matches. This CDR3 is built from 15 residues. The CDR3 loop reads CASSLVAGGAGEQYF. The DNA for the CDR3 is TGTGCCAGCAGCTTAGTTGCAGGGGGCGCGGGGGAGCAGTACTTC. Variable domain in full (rest from reference TRBV13 and TRBJ2-7): AAGVIQSPRHLIKEKRETATLKCYPIPRHDTVYWYQQGPGQDPQFLISFYEKMQSDKGSIPDRFSAQQFSDYHSELNMSSLELGDSALYFCASSLVAGGAGEQYFGPGTRLTVT.

This clonotype was counted many times. The V and J genes are TRBV6-6 and TRBJ1-1; D perhaps matches TRBD1 (6 bases). Germline-derived CDR1 and CDR2 are MNHNY and SVGAGI (reference sequence). CDR3 length: 17 residues. V was pared by 2 bases and J by 0 bases, with 16 bases between. The CDR3 coding sequence is TGTGCCAGCAGTTACCCTCTACGGACAGCCATGAACACTGAAGCTTTCTTT. The encoded protein is CASSYPLRTAMNTEAFF.